This T cell receptor (beta chain) was captured in a study of shared clonotypes between healthy human individuals. Study findings and constraints: Naive subsets generally exceeded memory subsets in estimated richness.

Assay: immunoSEQ multiplex PCR; the TCRdb copy retains only in-frame clones and omits some. The data hold millions of clones, with 90% to 95% observed a single time. A word on this clone: Its antigen is not identified. Different DNA sequences within this sample yield the same CDR3.

The CDR3 has 15 residues. With 2 bases clipped from V and 3 bases from J, the junction kept 2 bases outside the gene matches. CDR1 and CDR2 (germline): SGDLS, YYNGEE. The sample taken for sequencing was naive CD4+ T cells sorted from blood. Subset specified: CD45RA+ positively selected. V gene TRBV9 combines with J gene TRBJ2-3; TRBD2 agrees at 11 bases. The receptor was isolated from a man aged 18 to 30 in good health. CDR3: CASSVSGRVTDTQYF. CDR3 DNA: TGTGCCAGCAGCGTTAGCGGGAGGGTTACAGATACGCAGTATTTT.